These 28 T cell receptor beta chains were sequenced from one sample in a study of human T cells and chemical hapten exposure. The time point was: pre-sensitization, week 0. Described treatment: therapeutic diphenylcyclopropenone sensitization with weekly scalp DPC. TCRdb reprocessed the RACE reads with MiXCR, giving one entry per CDR3 protein. The table has tens of thousands of distinct CDR3 sequences, less than 8.5% seen once. Sequenced material: whole blood, taken in connection with sensitization to the hapten diphenylcyclopropenone (DPC). These receptors were collected from a woman aged 45-65 years with alopecia areata. Some clones in this sample may be carry-over from other donors' samples.

This clonotype was seen at least ten times. The J gene is TRBJ1-2, the V gene TRBV20-1; D may be TRBD1 (5 bases). Trimming removed 7 bases from V and 8 bases from J, with 14 bases in between. Per the germline V gene, CDR1 is DFQATT and CDR2 is SNEGSKA (reference sequence). There are 11 residues in the CDR3. CDR3 in amino acids: CSGGLGEGYTF. In DNA form, the CDR3 reads TGCAGTGGGGGACTAGGCGAAGGCTACACCTTC.

This clonotype was seen repeatedly, ten times or more. The rearrangement links TRBV18 to TRBJ1-5; D is ambiguous. There are 13 residues in the CDR3. Germline loops: CDR1 KGHSH, CDR2 LQKENI. The V end was cut by 3 bases, the J end by 8 bases, with 11 bases between. The CDR3 DNA follows: TGTGCCAGCTCACCGGTGGGATACGAGCCCCAGCATTTT. Translation: CASSPVGYEPQHF.

Ten or more counts support this clonotype. The chain couples TRBV7-6 to TRBJ1-3, with a tentative D call TRBD1 (6 bases). The CDR3 consists of 15 residues. Trimming removed 1 base from V and 5 bases from J, with 12 bases in between. Per germline, CDR1 SGHVS and CDR2 FNYEAQ. CDR3 nucleotide sequence: TGTGCCAGCAGCTTAGAGGAGGGGGTCAGAAACACCATATATTTT. Protein: CASSLEEGVRNTIYF.

This clonotype was observed many times. CDR3 sequence: CASSSLAGVPTDTQYF. The DNA of the CDR3 is TGTGCCAGCAGTTCCCTTGCGGGAGTACCCACAGATACGCAGTATTTT. V usage is TRBV27 and J usage is TRBJ2-3, with 7 bases that match TRBD2. V gave up 4 bases and J gave up 2 bases; unmatched junction bases: 9. Per the germline V gene, CDR1 is MNHEY and CDR2 is SMNVEV (reference sequence). The CDR3 is 16 amino acids.

The table lists this clonotype with many counts. V is TRBV9 and J is TRBJ2-1; 10 nucleotides line up with TRBD2. The germline V gene encodes CDR1 SGDLS and CDR2 YYNGEE. This CDR3 region has 15 residues. The ends lost 0 bases at V and 4 bases at J; junction bases unmatched: 1. The CDR3 protein is CASSVDSGRYNEQFF. The CDR3, as DNA: TGTGCCAGCAGCGTAGATAGCGGGAGGTACAATGAGCAGTTCTTC.

This clonotype was recorded many times. This chain's CDR3 is CSVQSQSGYTF. Written as DNA, the CDR3 is TGCAGCGTCCAATCCCAGTCTGGCTACACCTTC. This chain links TRBV29-1 with TRBJ1-2, with D hard to call. This CDR3 contains 11 residues. Trimming pared 6 bases from V and 7 bases from J, leaving 12 bases between. Germline V gene data show CDR1 as SQVTM and CDR2 as ANQGSEA.

V and J are TRBV6-5 and TRBJ1-1; perhaps TRBD1 as D (5 bases). The germline CDR1 and CDR2 sequences are MNHEY and SVGAGI. CDR3 length: 13 residues. Trimming removed 5 bases from V and 1 base from J, with 8 bases in between. The CDR3 sequence is CASSIQENTEAFF. DNA of the CDR3: TGTGCCAGCAGTATACAGGAGAACACTGAAGCTTTCTTT.

This clonotype showed up many times. This sequence joins TRBV7-8 and TRBJ2-7, with a tentative D call TRBD1 (6 bases). Germline V lookup: CDR1 SGHVS, CDR2 FQNEAQ. This CDR3 has 14 residues. V gave up 2 bases and J gave up 0 bases, with 8 bases separating them. Written as DNA, the CDR3 is TGTGCCAGCAGCTTACAGGGGTTCTCCTACGAGCAGTACTTC. Translated: CASSLQGFSYEQYF.

This clonotype was seen many times. The chain is built from TRBV6-5 and TRBJ1-1; unclear D gene. V shed 4 bases and J shed 2 bases, with 11 bases lying between them. The CDR3 runs 14 residues. Germline CDR1 is MNHEY and CDR2 is SVGAGI. This CDR3 is CASSSPGRNTEAFF. The CDR3 DNA reads TGTGCCAGCAGTTCCCCCGGTCGAAACACTGAAGCTTTCTTT.

The table lists this clonotype with many counts. The rearrangement uses TRBV29-1 and TRBJ1-2, with D perhaps matching TRBD1 (5 bases). From germline, CDR1 is SQVTM and CDR2 ANQGSEA. V gave up 0 bases and J gave up 4 bases, with 9 bases separating them. CDR3 length equals 13 residues. The CDR3 loop reads CSVEESGLYGYTF. The DNA for the CDR3 is TGCAGCGTTGAAGAATCAGGGCTCTATGGCTACACCTTC.

The V and J genes are TRBV5-1 and TRBJ2-3, with 15 bases matching TRBD2. Unmatched junction bases numbered 9, after V lost 3 bases and J lost 1 base. Germline CDR1 and CDR2: SGHRS and YFSETQ. The length of the CDR3 is 19 residues. The CDR3 coding sequence is TGCGCCAGCAGCTCCGCCCGGACTAGCGGGAGGGATCGCACAGATACGCAGTATTTT. Amino acids: CASSSARTSGRDRTDTQYF. Drawing the rest from reference TRBV5-1 and TRBJ2-3, the complete variable domain is KAGVTQTPRYLIKTRGQQVTLSCSPISGHRSVSWYQQTPGQGLQFLFEYFSETQRNKGNFPGRFSGRQFSNSRSEMNVSTLELGDSALYLCASSSARTSGRDRTDTQYFGPGTRLTVL.

This clonotype was seen a few times. The V gene is TRBV6-1, the J gene TRBJ1-2; D is perhaps TRBD1 (5 bases). V lost 4 bases to trimming and J lost 0 bases, with 12 bases between them. The CDR3 has 15 residues. CDR1 is MNHNS, CDR2 SASEGT, per germline. The CDR3 DNA sequence: TGTGCCAGCAGTGTGGGACCGTCGACTAACTATGGCTACACCTTC. Residues: CASSVGPSTNYGYTF.

In this sample, this clonotype turned up many times. This chain joins TRBV20-1 and TRBJ2-3, with TRBD2 matching over 8 bases. The V and J ends lost 6 bases and 4 bases, in that order; junction bases with no gene match: 9. Germline V gene sequence: CDR1 DFQATT, CDR2 SNEGSKA (reference sequence). The CDR3 sequence is 14 residues long. CDR3 protein: CSALSGIPPDTQYF. The CDR3 nucleotides are TGCAGTGCCCTTAGCGGGATCCCCCCAGATACGCAGTATTTT.

At least ten counts were recorded for this clonotype. The gene calls are TRBV2 and TRBJ1-5, with 9 positions matching TRBD1. The CDR3 is 14 amino acids. With 4 bases clipped from V and 6 bases from J, the junction kept 4 bases outside the gene matches. Germline CDR1 reads SNHLY; CDR2 reads FYNNEI. CDR3 nucleotides: TGTGCCAGCAGTGTGCGACAGGGGGTTCAGCCCCAGCATTTT. This codes for CASSVRQGVQPQHF.

This clonotype was observed at least ten times. J is TRBJ1-5 and V is TRBV28; weak D call: TRBD1 (6 bases). The CDR3 is 15 residues long. Germline CDR1 reads MDHEN; CDR2 reads SYDVKM. The V end lost 6 bases, the J end lost 2 bases, and 14 bases lay between the germline ends. CDR3 sequence reads: CASRFLWGRNQPQHF. CDR3 DNA: TGTGCCAGCAGGTTCCTGTGGGGGCGCAATCAGCCCCAGCATTTT.

In this sample, this clonotype turned up many times. The V call is TRBV7-8, the J call TRBJ2-1; D not resolved. CDR3 length: 18 amino acids. The germline V and J ends were trimmed by 3 bases and 5 bases, with 23 bases remaining between them. Germline CDR1 and CDR2: SGHVS and FQNEAQ. The CDR3 coding sequence is TGTGCCAGCAGCTTCAGGACGAAGCGCCGCCTCACAGACAATGAGCAGTTCTTC. Its translation: CASSFRTKRRLTDNEQFF.

This clonotype was recorded many times. The chain recombines TRBV20-1 with TRBJ2-7; 9 nucleotides match TRBD2. Trimming at V came to 6 bases and at J to 7 bases, leaving 16 bases not matched to a gene. Germline CDR1 is DFQATT and CDR2 is SNEGSKA (reference sequence). The CDR3 length is 15 residues. CDR3 in amino acids: CSALGQAGGWGEQYF. CDR3 coding DNA: TGCAGTGCCCTTGGCCAAGCGGGAGGCTGGGGGGAGCAGTACTTC.

Many counts were recorded for this clonotype. The CDR3, as DNA: TGTGCCAGCAGCCCCCGCCGAGGGGGACTAGCGGGGTCGACTCACTCTAACAATGAGCAGTTCTTC. Translation: CASSPRRGGLAGSTHSNNEQFF. The J gene is TRBJ2-1, the V gene TRBV3-1; the match to TRBD2 covers 13 bases. The trim removed 4 bases at V and 5 bases at J, leaving 23 bases unmatched. CDR3 length equals 22 residues. Germline-derived CDR1 and CDR2 are LGHDT and YNNKEL (reference sequence).

This clonotype has ten or more counts. The chain joins TRBV14 to TRBJ1-5, with TRBD1 as a possible D gene (5 bases). CDR1 is SGHDN and CDR2 is FVKESK in the germline V gene. This CDR3 has 18 amino acids. V was trimmed by 4 bases and J by 0 bases, leaving 19 bases between them. The CDR3 spells CASSPHYGTTFSNQPQHF. DNA for the CDR3: TGTGCCAGCAGCCCCCACTACGGGACCACCTTTAGCAATCAGCCCCAGCATTTT.

This clonotype was counted at least ten times. This chain uses TRBV5-1 with TRBJ2-1, with TRBD2 identical over 12 bases. CDR3 length: 20 amino acids. CDR1 SGHRS and CDR2 YFSETQ come from the germline V gene. With 3 bases clipped from V and 2 bases from J, the junction kept 15 bases outside the gene matches. This CDR3 reads CASSSPGLAGGLVTYNEQFF. The CDR3 nucleotides read TGCGCCAGCAGCTCCCCGGGGCTAGCGGGAGGGCTCGTGACCTACAATGAGCAGTTCTTC.

Judged by abundance, this clonotype is medium-sized (0.01 to 0.1%). The rearrangement joins TRBV7-6 to TRBJ2-2; D remains unclear. This CDR3 has 13 residues. With 0 bases removed from V and 7 bases from J, the gap between germline ends came to 6 bases. CDR1 and CDR2 from the germline V gene are SGHVS and FNYEAQ. The CDR3 DNA is TGTGCCAGCAGCTTAGCGGTAGTCGGGGAGCTGTTTTTT. Its protein is CASSLAVVGELFF.

This clonotype was counted at least ten times. The J gene is TRBJ2-1, the V gene TRBV10-2; 11 bases agree with TRBD2. The CDR3 consists of 13 residues. V was pared by 8 bases and J by 4 bases, with 1 base of the junction left unmatched. The germline gives CDR1 WSHSY, CDR2 SAAADI. CDR3: CASGTSGYNEQFF. CDR3 DNA sequence: TGCGCCAGCGGGACTAGCGGTTACAATGAGCAGTTCTTC.

This clonotype showed up just a few times. The chain is built from TRBV29-1 and TRBJ1-1, with no clear D. Germline V CDR1 and CDR2: SQVTM, ANQGSEA. Trimming removed 7 bases from V and 5 bases from J, with 11 bases in between. The CDR3 is made up of 11 amino acids. The CDR3 coding sequence is TGCAGCGCTGGCCTGGGAACTGAAGCTTTCTTT. Translated, it gives CSAGLGTEAFF.

This clonotype was counted at least ten times. The chain couples TRBV7-6 to TRBJ2-1; 7 bases match TRBD2. Per the germline V gene, CDR1 is SGHVS and CDR2 is FNYEAQ. CDR3 length equals 17 residues. The J segment lost 6 bases and the V segment lost 1 base, leaving 12 bases of the junction unmatched. This chain's CDR3 is CASSLERPSGLVNEQFF. CDR3 bases: TGTGCCAGCAGCTTAGAGCGTCCTAGCGGCCTGGTCAATGAGCAGTTCTTC.

This clonotype was counted only a few times. The chain's CDR3 is CASSSSTAGNEQYF. The CDR3 DNA reads as TGTGCCAGCAGCTCGTCCACGGCGGGGAACGAGCAGTACTTC. The chain couples TRBV11-2 to TRBJ2-7; the D gene is possibly TRBD2 (6 bases). The CDR3 runs 14 residues. In germline, CDR1 is SGHAT, CDR2 FQNNGV. Trimming removed 4 bases at V and 5 bases at J, with 15 bases between.

The chain uses TRBV29-1 and TRBJ2-1; weak D call: TRBD2 (6 bases). This CDR3 region has 14 residues. CDR1 and CDR2 (germline): SQVTM, ANQGSEA. This CDR3 is CSHREAGLYNEQFF. CDR3 nucleotides: TGCAGTCATAGAGAGGCGGGGTTATACAATGAGCAGTTCTTC.

The chain links TRBV9 to TRBJ2-6; D is uncertain. V was shortened by 4 bases and J by 0 bases, with 8 bases between the two germline ends. CDR3 length: 15 residues. Per germline, CDR1 SGDLS and CDR2 YYNGEE. CDR3: CASSSTTSGANVLTF. The CDR3, as DNA: TGTGCCAGCAGCAGTACTACCTCTGGGGCCAACGTCCTGACTTTC.

This clonotype appeared many times. V is TRBV25-1 and J is TRBJ1-5; 8 bases fit TRBD1. Losses at the gene ends were 5 bases for V and 6 bases for J; bases not matched to a gene: 6. CDR1 is MGHDK, CDR2 SYGVNS, per germline. This CDR3 has 14 amino acids. CDR3 region: CASSPQGVPQPQHF. The CDR3 coding sequence is TGTGCCAGCAGTCCACAGGGGGTCCCTCAGCCCCAGCATTTT. The full variable domain, rest sourced from reference TRBV25-1 and TRBJ1-5, is EADIYQTPRYLVIGTGKKITLECSQTMGHDKMYWYQQDPGMELHLIHYSYGVNSTEKGDLSSESTVSRIRTEHFPLTLESARPSHTSQYLCASSPQGVPQPQHFGDGTRLSIL.